Listed here are 4 T cell receptor beta chains from one sample, sequenced in a study of control samples from healthy donors and cancer patients. TCRdb's table, derived via immunoSEQ multiplex PCR, lists solely in-frame clones and lacks some. The profile shows 130,000 to 150,000 clones, approximately 94% of them singletons. The sequencing sample was made of blood. These receptors all come from a man between 18 and 29 years old in good health.

The V call is TRBV9, the J call TRBJ1-1, with no clear D. Germline CDR1 SGDLS, CDR2 YYNGEE. This CDR3 spans 14 amino acids. Deletions cut 1 base from V and 1 base from J, with 8 bases between. The CDR3 region has the DNA TGTGCCAGCAGCGTAAGATCAGGGAACACTGAAGCTTTCTTT. Amino acids: CASSVRSGNTEAFF.

As to this clone: Mismatch with germline at one junction end may stem from a read error. The chain joins TRBV7-7 to TRBJ2-5; unclear D gene. CDR3 length: 14 residues. Germline CDR1 SSHAT, CDR2 FNYEAQ (reference sequence). The CDR3 protein is CASSFSGGQETQYF. DNA of the CDR3: TGTGCTAGCAGCTTCTCTGGCGGTCAAGAGACCCAGTACTTC.

The chain couples TRBV7-9 to TRBJ2-7; 7 bases agree with TRBD2. The CDR3 totals 14 residues. Germline lookup yields CDR1 SEHNR and CDR2 FQNEAQ (reference sequence). The V segment lost 5 bases and the J segment 0 bases; nucleotides outside the gene matches: 4. The CDR3 DNA reads as TGTGCCAGCAGCCGGGGGGACGGCTCCTACGAGCAGTACTTC. This codes for CASSRGDGSYEQYF.

This chain links TRBV21-1 with TRBJ1-6. TRBV21-1 is reported as a pseudogene. The CDR3 covers 17 residues. The CDR3 spells CASSKGYKGRANSPLHF. The CDR3 coding sequence is TGTGCCAGCAGCAAGGGTTACAAGGGGCGGGCGAATTCACCCCTCCACTTT.